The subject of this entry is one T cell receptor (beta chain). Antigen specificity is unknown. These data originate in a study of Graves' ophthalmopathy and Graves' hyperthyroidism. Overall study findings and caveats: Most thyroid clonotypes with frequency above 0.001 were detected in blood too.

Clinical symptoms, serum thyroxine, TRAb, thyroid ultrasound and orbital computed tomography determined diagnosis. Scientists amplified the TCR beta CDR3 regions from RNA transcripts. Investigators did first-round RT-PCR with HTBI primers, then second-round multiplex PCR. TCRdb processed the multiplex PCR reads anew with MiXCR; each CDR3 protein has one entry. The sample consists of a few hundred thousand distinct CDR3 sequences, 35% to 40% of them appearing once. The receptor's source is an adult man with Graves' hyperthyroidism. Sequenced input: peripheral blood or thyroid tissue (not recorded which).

This chain's CDR3 is CASRGLRETQYF. The CDR3 nucleotides read TGTGCCAGCCGGGGACTAAGAGAGACCCAGTACTTC. The chain has TRBV12-3 or TRBV12-4 and TRBJ2-5; 7 bases are shared with TRBD2. The J segment lost 4 bases and the V segment lost 8 bases, leaving 4 bases of the junction unmatched. The CDR3 runs to 12 residues.